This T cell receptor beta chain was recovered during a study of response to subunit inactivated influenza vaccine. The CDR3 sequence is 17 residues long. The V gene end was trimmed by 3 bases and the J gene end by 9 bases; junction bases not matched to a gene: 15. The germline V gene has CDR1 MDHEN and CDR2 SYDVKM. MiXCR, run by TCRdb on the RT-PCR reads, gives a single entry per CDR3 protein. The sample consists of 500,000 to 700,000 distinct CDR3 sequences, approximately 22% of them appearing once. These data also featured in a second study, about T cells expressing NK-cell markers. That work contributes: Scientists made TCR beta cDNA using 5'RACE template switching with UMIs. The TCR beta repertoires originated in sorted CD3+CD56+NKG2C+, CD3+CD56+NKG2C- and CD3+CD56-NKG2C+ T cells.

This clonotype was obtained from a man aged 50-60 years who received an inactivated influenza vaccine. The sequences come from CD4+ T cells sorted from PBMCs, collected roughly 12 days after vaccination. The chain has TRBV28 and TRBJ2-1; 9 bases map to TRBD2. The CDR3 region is CASSFSLAGGPFPEQFF. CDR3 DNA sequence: TGTGCCAGCAGTTTTTCTCTGGCGGGAGGGCCTTTTCCTGAGCAGTTCTTC.